Sequencing of this T cell receptor beta chain was carried out in a study of CXCR3-negative and CXCR3-positive naive CD8 T cells. Germline loops: CDR1 MDHEN, CDR2 SYDVKM. This CDR3 region has 17 residues. Through 5' RACE with UMI labels, the TRB cDNA libraries were prepared. After re-calling the 5' RACE reads, TCRdb lists one entry per CDR3 protein, DNA absent. The sample table includes around 48,000 distinct CDR3 sequences. This clonotype was sampled from a human donor in good health. Some clones in this sample may be carry-over from other donors' samples. V usage is TRBV28 and J usage is TRBJ2-4; TCRdb lists TRBD1, though no DNA is available to test this call. Sequenced material: memory CD8+ T cells from blood. Here the CDR3 reads CASTTLFGGLAKNIQYF. The full variable domain, completed using reference TRBV28 and TRBJ2-4, is DVKVTQSSRYLVKRTGEKVFLECVQDMDHENMFWYRQDPGLGLRLIYFSYDVKMKEKGDIPEGYSVSREKKERFSLILESASTNQTSMYLCASTTLFGGLAKNIQYFGAGTRLSVL.